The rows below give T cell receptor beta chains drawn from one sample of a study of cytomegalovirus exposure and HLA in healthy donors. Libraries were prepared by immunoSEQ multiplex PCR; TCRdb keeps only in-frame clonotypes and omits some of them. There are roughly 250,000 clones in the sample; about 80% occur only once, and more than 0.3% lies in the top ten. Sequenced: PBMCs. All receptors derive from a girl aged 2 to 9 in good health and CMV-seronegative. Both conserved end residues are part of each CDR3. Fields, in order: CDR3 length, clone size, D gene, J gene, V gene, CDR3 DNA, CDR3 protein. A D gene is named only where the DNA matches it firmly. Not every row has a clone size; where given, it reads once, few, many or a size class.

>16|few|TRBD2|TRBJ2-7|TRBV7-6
TGTGCCAGCAGCCCTGGACTAGCGGGAACGGGCTACGAGCAGTACTTC
CASSPGLAGTGYEQYF
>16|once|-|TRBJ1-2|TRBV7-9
TGTGCCAGCAGCTTCGGCAGGGCTATTAATCCCTATGGCTACACCTTC
CASSFGRAINPYGYTF
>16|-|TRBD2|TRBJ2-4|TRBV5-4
TGTGCCAGCAGCTTCCTGGGGCGGGGGGGCCGCGGCATTCAGTACTTC
CASSFLGRGGRGIQYF
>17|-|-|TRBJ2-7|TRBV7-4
TGTGCCAGCAGCATACACCTGACTAGACGAGGTTGGTACGAGCAGTACTTC
CASSIHLTRRGWYEQYF
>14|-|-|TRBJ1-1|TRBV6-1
TGTGCCAGCACTGCCCGAGGAGGGCTGACTGAAGCTTTCTTT
CASTARGGLTEAFF
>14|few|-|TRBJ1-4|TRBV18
TGTGCCAGCTCACCATCCAGGTATAATGAAAAACTGTTTTTT
CASSPSRYNEKLFF
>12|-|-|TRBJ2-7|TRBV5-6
TGTGCCAGCAGCACACTATCCTACGAGCAGTACTTC
CASSTLSYEQYF
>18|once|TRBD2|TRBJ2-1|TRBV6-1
TGTGCCAGCAGTGAAAACCTCCTAGCGGGAGGTGTTGTGTATGAGCAGTTCTTC
CASSENLLAGGVVYEQFF
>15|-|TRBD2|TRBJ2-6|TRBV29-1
TGCAGCGTTAGGGTAGCGGGATCTGGGGCCAACGTCCTGACTTTC
CSVRVAGSGANVLTF
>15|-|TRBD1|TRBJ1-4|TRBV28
TGTGCCAGCAGTTTCCAGGGACAGGGGAATGAAAAACTGTTTTTT
CASSFQGQGNEKLFF
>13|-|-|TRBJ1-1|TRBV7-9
TGTGCCAGCAGCCAGGTAGGACTGACTGAAGCTTTCTTT
CASSQVGLTEAFF
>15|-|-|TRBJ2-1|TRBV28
TGTGCCAGCAGTTCCTCCCAGGGGAGAAGAAATGAGCAGTTCTTC
CASSSSQGRRNEQFF
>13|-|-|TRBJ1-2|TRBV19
TGTGCCAGTAGTATAGTATCAGCGGGAGGCTACACCTTC
CASSIVSAGGYTF
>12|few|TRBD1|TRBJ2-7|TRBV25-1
TGTGCCAGCAGTGAGCGGACCACAGGGGAGTACTTC
CASSERTTGEYF
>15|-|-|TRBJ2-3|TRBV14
TGTGCCAGCAGCCAAGATGGTTGGGCTGCAGATACGCAGTATTTT
CASSQDGWAADTQYF
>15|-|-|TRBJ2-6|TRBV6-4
TGTGCCAGCAGTGAGGACAACTCTGGGGCCAACGTCCTGACTTTC
CASSEDNSGANVLTF
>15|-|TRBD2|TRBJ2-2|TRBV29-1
TGCAGCGTTGCTAGCGGGAAAGCGAACACCGGGGAGCTGTTTTTT
CSVASGKANTGELFF
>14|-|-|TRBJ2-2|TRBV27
TGTGCCAGCAGCCCGAACTCGAACACCGGGGAGCTGTTTTTT
CASSPNSNTGELFF
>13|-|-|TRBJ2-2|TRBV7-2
TGTGCCAGCAGCTTAGTGAGGTCCCCGGAGCTGTTTTTT
CASSLVRSPELFF
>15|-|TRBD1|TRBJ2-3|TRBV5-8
TGTGCCAGCAGCTGGCACAGGGGGAGCACAGATACGCAGTATTTT
CASSWHRGSTDTQYF
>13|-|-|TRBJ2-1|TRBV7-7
TGTGCCAGCAGCTTAGGACTCTACAATGAGCAGTTCTTC
CASSLGLYNEQFF
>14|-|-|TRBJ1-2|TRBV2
TGTGCCAGCAGTGTTCAGGGGCTCGACTATGGCTACACCTTC
CASSVQGLDYGYTF
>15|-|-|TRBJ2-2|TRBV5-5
TGTGCCAGCAGTACTTTACGGAGGGACACCGGGGAGCTGTTTTTT
CASSTLRRDTGELFF
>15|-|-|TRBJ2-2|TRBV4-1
TGCGCCAGCAGTCACTCGATAGGGGCGGCCGGGGAGCTGTTTTTT
CASSHSIGAAGELFF
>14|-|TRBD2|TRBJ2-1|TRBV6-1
TGTGCCAGCAGTTTAGCGGGGGGCTCGGATGAGCAGTTCTTC
CASSLAGGSDEQFF
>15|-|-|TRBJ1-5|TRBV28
TGTGCCAGCAGTCGTACAGGACTAAACAATCAGCCCCAGCATTTT
CASSRTGLNNQPQHF
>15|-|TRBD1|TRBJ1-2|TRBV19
TGTGCCAGTAGTATACAGGGGGCGCTGGACTATGGCTACACCTTC
CASSIQGALDYGYTF
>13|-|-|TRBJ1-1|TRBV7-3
TGTGCCAGCAGCTTAGGGCTTGACACTGAAGCTTTCTTT
CASSLGLDTEAFF
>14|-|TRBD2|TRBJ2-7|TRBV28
TGTGCCAGCAGTCGGTCCGGGACTAGTGTTGAGCAGTACTTC
CASSRSGTSVEQYF
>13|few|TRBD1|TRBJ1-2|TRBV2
TGTGCCAGGGCGACGGGACAGCATAATGGCTACACCTTC
CARATGQHNGYTF
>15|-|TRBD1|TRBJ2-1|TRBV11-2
TGTGCCAGCAGCCATTACAGGGGTAGTTACAATGAGCAGTTCTTC
CASSHYRGSYNEQFF
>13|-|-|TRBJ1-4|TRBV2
TGTGCCAGCAGTGAATTGAGGAACGAAAAACTGTTTTTT
CASSELRNEKLFF
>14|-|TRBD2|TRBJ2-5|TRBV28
TGTGCCAGCAGTCTGACTAGCGCAGAAGAGACCCAGTACTTC
CASSLTSAEETQYF
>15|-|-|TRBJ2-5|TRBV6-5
TGTGCCAGCAGTTACTCCCTCGGCGGAACTGAGACCCAGTACTTC
CASSYSLGGTETQYF
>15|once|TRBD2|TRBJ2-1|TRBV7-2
TGTGCCAGCAGCTTGATTTTACTAGCGGGCAATGAGCAGTTCTTC
CASSLILLAGNEQFF
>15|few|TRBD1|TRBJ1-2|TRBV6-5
TGTGCCAGCAGTCTATACAGGGGGGAGAACTATGGCTACACCTTC
CASSLYRGENYGYTF
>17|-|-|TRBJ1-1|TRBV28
TGTGCCAGCAGTTTATTGGGACTCTTTAATAAGAACACTGAAGCTTTCTTT
CASSLLGLFNKNTEAFF
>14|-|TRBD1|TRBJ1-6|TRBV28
TGTGCCAGCAGTTTTGCCGCGACAGGGTCACCCCTCCACTTT
CASSFAATGSPLHF
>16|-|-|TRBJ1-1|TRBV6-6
TGTGCCAGCACCATCCTAGGGACTTTCGTGAACACTGAAGCTTTCTTT
CASTILGTFVNTEAFF
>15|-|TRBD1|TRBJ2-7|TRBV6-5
TGTGCCAGCAGTTCAGGACAGGGTAGAGCCTACGAGCAGTACTTC
CASSSGQGRAYEQYF
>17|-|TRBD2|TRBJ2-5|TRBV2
TGTGCCAGCAGTGGCCAACGACTAGCAGTACCAGAAGAGACCCAGTACTTC
CASSGQRLAVPEETQYF
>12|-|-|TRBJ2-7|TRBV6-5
TGTGCCAGCAGCCCCTCCCCCCTCGAGCAGTACTTC
CASSPSPLEQYF
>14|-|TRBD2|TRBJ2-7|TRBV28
TGTGCCAGCAGAACCGGGACTAGCAACGACGAGCAGTACTTC
CASRTGTSNDEQYF
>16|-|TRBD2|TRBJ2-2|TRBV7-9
TGTGCCAGCAGCTTAACTAGCGGGACCGACACCGGGGAGCTGTTTTTT
CASSLTSGTDTGELFF
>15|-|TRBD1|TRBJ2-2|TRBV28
TGTGCCAGCAGTCCCCTGGACAGGGCGGCCGGGGAGCTGTTTTTT
CASSPLDRAAGELFF
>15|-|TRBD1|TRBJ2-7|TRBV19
TGTGCCAGTAGTATAGTAGGGACAGGGCCCTACGAGCAGTACTTC
CASSIVGTGPYEQYF
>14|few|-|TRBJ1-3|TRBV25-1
TGTGCCAGCGGTCCCGGGAGCTCTGGAAACACCATATATTTT
CASGPGSSGNTIYF
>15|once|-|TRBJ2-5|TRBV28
TGTGCCAGCAGTTTATGGGCAGGGCGGCAAGAGACCCAGTACTTC
CASSLWAGRQETQYF
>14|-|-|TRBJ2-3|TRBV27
TGTGCCAGCAGTTTCGGGATCTACACAGATACGCAGTATTTT
CASSFGIYTDTQYF
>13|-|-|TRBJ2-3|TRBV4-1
TGCGCCAGCAGCCAACTAAGCGCGGATACGCAGTATTTT
CASSQLSADTQYF
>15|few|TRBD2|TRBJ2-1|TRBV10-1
TGCGCCAGCAGTGGGCCCGGGAGGGACGGGAATGAGCAGTTCTTC
CASSGPGRDGNEQFF
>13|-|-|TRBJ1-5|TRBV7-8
TGTGCCAGCAGCTTAGGGGAGGAGGAGCCCCAGCATTTT
CASSLGEEEPQHF
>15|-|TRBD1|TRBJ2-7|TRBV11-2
TGTGCCAGCAGCTTTAACCGGGACAGTGGGTACGAGCAGTACTTC
CASSFNRDSGYEQYF
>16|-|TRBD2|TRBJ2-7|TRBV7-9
TGTGCCAGCAGCTCCAGACTCACTAGCGGGGCTTACGAGCAGTACTTC
CASSSRLTSGAYEQYF
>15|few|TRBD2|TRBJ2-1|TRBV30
TGTGCCTGGAGTGTAGGATCGGCCGGGGGGGGTGAGCAGTTCTTC
CAWSVGSAGGGEQFF
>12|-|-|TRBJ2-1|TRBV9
TGTGCCAGCAGCGTACGTTACAATGAGCAGTTCTTC
CASSVRYNEQFF
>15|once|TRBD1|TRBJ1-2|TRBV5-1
TGCGCCAGCAGCTTGGGACAGGGGGCGGGCTATGGCTACACCTTC
CASSLGQGAGYGYTF